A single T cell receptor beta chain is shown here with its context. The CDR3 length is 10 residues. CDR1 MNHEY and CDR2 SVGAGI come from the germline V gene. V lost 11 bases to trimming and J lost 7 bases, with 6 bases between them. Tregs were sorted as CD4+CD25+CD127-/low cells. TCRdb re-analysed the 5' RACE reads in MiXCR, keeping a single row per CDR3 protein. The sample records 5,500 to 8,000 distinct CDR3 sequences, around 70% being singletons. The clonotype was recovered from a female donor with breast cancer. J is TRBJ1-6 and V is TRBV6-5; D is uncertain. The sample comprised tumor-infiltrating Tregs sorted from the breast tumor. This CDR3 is CAGKNSPLHF. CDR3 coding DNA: TGTGCCGGAAAGAATTCACCCCTCCACTTT.